Below, 15 T cell receptor beta chains from the same sample are listed, as sequenced in a study of CD8 T cells in Susac syndrome (dated by TCRdb to the late 2010s). The library relied on the immunoSEQ multiplex PCR assay. RNA was extracted using the RNeasy kit, and about 0.5 to 1 microgram was reverse transcribed with random hexamers. TCRdb handled the public reads itself, with Q25 trimming in fastp and clone calling in MiXCR, and kept productive beta chains. Entries that share a CDR3 protein sequence are merged under the most common genes and DNA. Present in this sample are about 160,000 distinct CDR3 sequences, 93% of which were seen just once. The ten top clones hold just over 0.13% of the sample. The specimen sequenced was CD4+ T cells from PBMCs. Receptors originate from a human donor in good health.

The gene calls are TRBV3-1 and TRBJ2-2; D is perhaps TRBD2 (6 bases). Trimming shortened V by 2 bases and J by 7 bases, and 11 bases separated the two germline ends. Germline CDR1 is LGHDT and CDR2 is YNNKEL (reference sequence). This CDR3 is 14 amino acids long. The CDR3 reads CASSQTPGVGELFF. The DNA of the CDR3 is TGTGCCAGCAGCCAAACTCCGGGAGTCGGGGAGCTGTTTTTT.

The V call is TRBV6-1, the J call TRBJ1-2; D is perhaps TRBD1 (5 bases). This CDR3 comprises 16 residues. Trimming took 5 bases from V and 5 from J, leaving 21 bases between them. From germline, CDR1 is MNHNS and CDR2 SASEGT. The CDR3 sequence: CASSPTPPAGGYGYTF. CDR3 DNA sequence: TGTGCCAGCAGTCCTACCCCGCCGGCCGGGGGATATGGCTACACCTTC.

This clonotype was seen only once. This chain uses TRBV9 with TRBJ1-2, with D hard to call. Germline CDR1 SGDLS, CDR2 YYNGEE. This CDR3 spans 13 amino acids. Trimming took off 0 bases at V and 7 bases at J, with 10 bases between the two ends. CDR3 region: CASSVGEGLGYTF. In DNA form, the CDR3 reads TGTGCCAGCAGCGTAGGAGAGGGTCTTGGCTACACCTTC.

The sample holds one count of this clonotype. The rearrangement joins TRBV12-3 or TRBV12-4 to TRBJ2-2; TRBD1 matches 7 bases. The CDR3 totals 15 residues. Unmatched junction bases numbered 7, after V lost 6 bases and J lost 3 bases. The CDR3 DNA follows: TGTGCCAGCAGCCACAGGGGACAGCACACCGGGGAGCTGTTTTTT. It translates to CASSHRGQHTGELFF.

The J gene is TRBJ1-1, the V gene TRBV12-3 or TRBV12-4; D is ambiguous. V was trimmed by 3 bases and J by 0 bases, leaving 8 bases between them. The CDR3 sequence is 14 residues long. The CDR3 sequence: CASSFGSLNTEAFF. In DNA form, the CDR3 reads TGTGCCAGCAGTTTTGGCAGTTTGAACACTGAAGCTTTCTTT.

This chain connects TRBV4-2 to TRBJ1-2; no firm D call. Germline lookup yields CDR1 LGHNA and CDR2 YNFKEQ. This CDR3 region has 15 residues. V was cut by 0 bases and J by 2 bases, with 10 bases left in between. DNA of the CDR3: TGTGCCAGCAGCCAAGAAGGAGCCAGAAACTATGGCTACACCTTC. Translation gives CASSQEGARNYGYTF.

V gene TRBV6-1 combines with J gene TRBJ2-4; 7 bases align to TRBD2. Trimming removed 1 base from V and 3 bases from J; junction bases left unmatched: 3. CDR3 size: 15 residues. Per the germline V gene, CDR1 is MNHNS and CDR2 is SASEGT. The CDR3 here is CASSEVPGGKNIQYF. The CDR3 DNA reads as TGTGCCAGCAGTGAAGTCCCGGGGGGCAAAAACATTCAGTACTTC.

The chain recombines TRBV29-1 with TRBJ1-3; 12 nucleotides match TRBD1. Trimming removed 3 bases from V and 4 bases from J; junction bases left unmatched: 4. Germline V lookup: CDR1 SQVTM, CDR2 ANQGSEA. This CDR3 is built from 15 residues. As DNA, the CDR3 is TGCAGCGTTGATGGGACAGGGGGCGAAGGAAACACCATATATTTT. Amino acid sequence: CSVDGTGGEGNTIYF.

V gene TRBV6-1 combines with J gene TRBJ1-6, with D possibly matching TRBD1 (5 bases). CDR3 size: 15 residues. Between the trimmed V and J ends, which lost 3 bases and 5 bases, there was a span of 11 bases. The germline gives CDR1 MNHNS, CDR2 SASEGT. In DNA form, the CDR3 reads TGTGCCAGCAGTGAGGGGCAGGGAGATAATTCACCCCTCCACTTT. This encodes CASSEGQGDNSPLHF.

The CDR3 sequence is CAIGRDSYEQYF. The CDR3 DNA reads TGTGCCATCGGTCGGGACTCCTACGAGCAGTACTTC. The chain uses TRBV10-3 and TRBJ2-7; perhaps TRBD2 as D (5 bases). The CDR3 is 12 residues long. Per the germline V gene, CDR1 is ENHRY and CDR2 is SYGVKD. The ends were cut back, 8 bases at V and 0 bases at J, with 8 bases in the middle.

Only one count was recorded for this clonotype. Germline is not matched at one junction end, which may reflect a read error. The chain recombines TRBV4-1 with TRBJ1-1; unclear D gene. Germline-derived CDR1 and CDR2 are MGHRA and YSYEKL. The CDR3 is 13 residues long. CDR3 residues: CASSQAPSTESFF. CDR3 nucleotide sequence: TGCGCCAGCAGCCAAGCCCCCTCCACTGAATCTTTCTTT.

V gene TRBV3-1 combines with J gene TRBJ2-2; TRBD1 is a possible D gene (6 bases). Germline V gene data show CDR1 as LGHDT and CDR2 as YNNKEL (reference sequence). The CDR3 loop spans 14 amino acids. V dropped 6 bases and J dropped 4 bases, with 12 bases sitting between them. DNA for the CDR3: TGTGCCAGCAGACTGCAGGGGACCACCGGGGAGCTGTTTTTT. It is translated as CASRLQGTTGELFF.

V gene TRBV20-1 combines with J gene TRBJ1-3, with D hard to call. Germline values: CDR1 DFQATT, CDR2 SNEGSKA (reference sequence). The CDR3 is 10 amino acids. CDR3 in amino acids: CGVRGNTIYF. CDR3 sequence (DNA): TGCGGAGTCAGAGGGAACACCATATATTTT.

The V call is TRBV29-1, the J call TRBJ2-3; no clear D. CDR1 and CDR2 from the germline V gene are SQVTM and ANQGSEA. The CDR3 length is 13 residues. V was trimmed by 6 bases and J by 0 bases, leaving 10 bases between them. Written as DNA, the CDR3 is TGCAGCGTCCACGGACCTAGCACAGATACGCAGTATTTT. Its protein is CSVHGPSTDTQYF.

The chain carries TRBV5-1 and TRBJ1-2, with D perhaps TRBD1 (6 bases). Germline CDR1 and CDR2: SGHRS and YFSETQ. This CDR3 contains 15 residues. V lost 2 bases and J 7 bases, leaving 18 bases between the germline ends. CDR3 amino acids: CASSFGTSDWGGYTF. The CDR3 bases are TGCGCCAGCAGCTTCGGGACATCAGATTGGGGTGGCTACACCTTC.